The 14 T cell receptor beta chains given below trace back to one sample, sequenced in a study of chemoradiotherapy in HPV16-positive cancers (dated 2022 in TCRdb). The library was generated by the immunoSEQ multiplex PCR assay. TCRdb re-hosts the immuneACCESS table, in-frame sequences only. Its copies lack some clones; in the studies checked, an unresolved V gene accounts for under half of them, and the cause for the rest is not known. For this sample there are about 4,300 clones; 82% appear just once. The ten most abundant clones make up 8% to 9% of the sample. The sequences come from tumor tissue, collected from a patient who underwent chemoradiotherapy. The receptors derive from a human donor with HPV-associated anogenital cancer.

This chain links TRBV9 with TRBJ1-2; D is unclear. CDR1 SGDLS and CDR2 YYNGEE come from the germline V gene. V was pared by 3 bases and J by 4 bases, with 10 bases between. The CDR3 is made up of 13 amino acids. CDR3 protein: CASSADGGYGYTF. CDR3 DNA sequence: TGTGCCAGCAGCGCGGACGGTGGCTATGGCTACACCTTC.

This sequence joins TRBV9 and TRBJ1-1; TRBD1 might be the D (6 bases). The germline CDR1 and CDR2 sequences are SGDLS and YYNGEE. The V and J ends lost 0 bases and 8 bases respectively, with 11 bases between them. There are 13 residues in the CDR3. The chain's CDR3 is CASSVENQGEAFF. The CDR3, as DNA: TGTGCCAGCAGCGTAGAGAACCAGGGGGAAGCTTTCTTT.

The chain couples TRBV19 to TRBJ2-1; 8 bases fit TRBD1. V shed 6 bases and J 4 bases; nucleotides not matched to a gene: 11. Germline V gives CDR1 LNHDA, CDR2 SQIVND (reference sequence). The CDR3 consists of 16 residues. The CDR3 sequence: CASSKSRGQRYNEQFF. In nucleotides, the CDR3 is TGTGCCAGTAGCAAGAGCAGGGGGCAGAGATACAATGAGCAGTTCTTC.

The chain carries TRBV6-1 and TRBJ2-1; D unclear. The CDR3 is made up of 11 amino acids. CDR1 is MNHNS, CDR2 SASEGT, per germline. V gave up 9 bases and J gave up 8 bases, with 11 bases separating them. CDR3 in DNA: TGTGCCAGATCCTCCGAGGATGAGCAGTTCTTC. It codes for CARSSEDEQFF.

The CDR3 DNA reads as TGTGCCAGCAGCTTAGCCGGGAGGTCCTACGAGCAGTACTTC. Translation gives CASSLAGRSYEQYF. The rearrangement uses TRBV7-8 and TRBJ2-7, with 7 bases aligning to TRBD2. CDR1 and CDR2 from the germline V gene are SGHVS and FQNEAQ. The V segment lost 0 bases and the J segment 1 base; nucleotides outside the gene matches: 0. CDR3 length: 14 residues.

The chain employs TRBV5-1 and TRBJ1-2; 8 nucleotides agree with TRBD1. Trimming took 4 bases from V and 3 from J; bases not matched to a gene: 5. This CDR3 is built from 14 residues. Germline assignment: CDR1 SGHRS and CDR2 YFSETQ. The CDR3 DNA sequence: TGCGCCAGCAGCACCCCGGGACAGGACTATGGCTACACCTTC. Translating gives CASSTPGQDYGYTF.

The CDR3 is CASSILAGGESYNEQFF. The CDR3 nucleotides are TGTGCCAGTAGTATACTAGCGGGAGGGGAGTCCTACAATGAGCAGTTCTTC. The chain couples TRBV19 to TRBJ2-1; TRBD2 matches at 12 bases. CDR1 and CDR2 from the germline V gene are LNHDA and SQIVND (reference sequence). Trimming removed 2 bases from V and 1 base from J; junction bases left unmatched: 3. CDR3 length: 17 amino acids.

The V and J genes are TRBV7-2 and TRBJ2-3; TRBD2 matches at 9 bases. The CDR3 is 15 amino acids. With 5 bases clipped from V and 1 base from J, the junction kept 4 bases outside the gene matches. Germline V lookup: CDR1 SGHTA, CDR2 FQGNSA. The CDR3 coding sequence is TGTGCCAGCAGCCTTTGGACTAGCGGCACAGATACGCAGTATTTT. Protein: CASSLWTSGTDTQYF.

This chain uses TRBV7-9 with TRBJ2-7, with TRBD1 matching 8 bases. Trimming took 5 bases from V and 5 from J; bases not matched to a gene: 8. Germline assignment: CDR1 SEHNR and CDR2 FQNEAQ (reference sequence). The CDR3 extends over 14 amino acids. The chain's CDR3 is CASSTWTGFDEQYF. For the CDR3, the DNA is TGTGCCAGCAGCACTTGGACAGGGTTCGACGAGCAGTACTTC.

V gene TRBV6-1 combines with J gene TRBJ2-2; 9 bases are shared with TRBD2. The germline CDR1 and CDR2 sequences are MNHNS and SASEGT. The junction had 3 bases not matched to a gene; V was cut back by 1 base and J by 0 bases. CDR3 size: 17 residues. The CDR3 bases are TGTGCCAGCAGTGAAGATAGCGGGAGAGCGAACACCGGGGAGCTGTTTTTT. It yields the protein CASSEDSGRANTGELFF.

This CDR3 reads CASSSPGTRPNNEQFF. The CDR3 nucleotides are TGTGCCAGCAGCTCACCGGGAACCCGCCCGAATAATGAGCAGTTCTTC. V and J are TRBV7-9 and TRBJ2-1; the D gene is possibly TRBD2 (5 bases). This CDR3 is 16 amino acids long. Germline-derived CDR1 and CDR2 are SEHNR and FQNEAQ (reference sequence). V was shortened by 4 bases and J by 7 bases, with 20 bases between the two germline ends. The variable domain in full, completed from reference TRBV7-9 and TRBJ2-1, reads DTGVSQNPRHKITKRGQNVTFRCDPISEHNRLYWYRQTLGQGPEFLTYFQNEAQLEKSRLLSDRFSAERPKGSFSTLEIQRTEQGDSAMYLCASSSPGTRPNNEQFFGPGTRLTVL.

This chain's CDR3 is CASTSGMLSEQYF. The DNA for the CDR3 is TGTGCCAGCACTAGCGGGATGTTATCCGAGCAGTACTTC. The rearrangement joins TRBV6-1 to TRBJ2-7; 9 bases are shared with TRBD2. The CDR3 extends over 13 amino acids. Germline values: CDR1 MNHNS, CDR2 SASEGT. V trimming: 7 bases; J trimming: 6 bases; junction bases outside the gene matches: 7.

The chain couples TRBV2 to TRBJ1-5, with D unclear. There are 14 residues in the CDR3. CDR1 and CDR2 (germline): SNHLY, FYNNEI. Deletions cut 6 bases from V and 0 bases from J, with 9 bases between. The CDR3 is CASRTQYSNQPQHF. In DNA form, the CDR3 reads TGTGCCAGCAGGACCCAGTATAGCAATCAGCCCCAGCATTTT.

This clone has only one observation. The chain joins TRBV11-2 to TRBJ1-1; 8 nucleotides match TRBD1. The germline V gene has CDR1 SGHAT and CDR2 FQNNGV. The trim removed 5 bases at V and 4 bases at J, leaving 3 bases unmatched. The CDR3 length is 13 residues. CDR3 residues: CASSGQGSTEAFF. CDR3 DNA sequence: TGTGCCAGCAGCGGACAGGGTAGCACTGAAGCTTTCTTT.